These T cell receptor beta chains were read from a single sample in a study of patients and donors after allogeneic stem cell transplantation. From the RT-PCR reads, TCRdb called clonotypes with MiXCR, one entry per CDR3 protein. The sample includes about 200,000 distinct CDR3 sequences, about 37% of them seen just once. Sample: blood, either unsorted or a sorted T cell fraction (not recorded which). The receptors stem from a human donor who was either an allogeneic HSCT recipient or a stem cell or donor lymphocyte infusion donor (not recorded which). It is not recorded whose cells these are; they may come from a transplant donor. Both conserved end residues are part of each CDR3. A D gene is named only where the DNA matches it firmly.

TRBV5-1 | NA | CASSPGASTNTGELFF
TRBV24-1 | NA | CATSDNSSNQPQHF
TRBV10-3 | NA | CAISESLGRGNTEAFF
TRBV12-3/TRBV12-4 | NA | CASSLEGIRGYTF
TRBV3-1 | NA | CASSPPDETEAFF
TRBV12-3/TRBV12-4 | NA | CASSLGTPGGYTF
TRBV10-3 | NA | CAISEAGRQPQHF
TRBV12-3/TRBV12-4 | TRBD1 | CASSLRGGTSGNTIYF
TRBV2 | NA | CASSRRWGKNTEAFF
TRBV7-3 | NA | CASSVVGGEYGYTF
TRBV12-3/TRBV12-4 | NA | CASSFLLKGEKLFF
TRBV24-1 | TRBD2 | CATSSGRVIGELFF
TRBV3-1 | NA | CASSQVLRGANTGELFF
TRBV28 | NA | CASRQTGVMQETQYF
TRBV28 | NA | CASSSYREKNTGELFF
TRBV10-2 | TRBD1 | CASSEFTGGDEQFF
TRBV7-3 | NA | CASSFEEPNQPQHF
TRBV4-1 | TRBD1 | CASSRTGAGHLNQPQHF
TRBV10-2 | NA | CASSESTGNTIYF
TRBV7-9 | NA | CASSFRGAGGNTIYF
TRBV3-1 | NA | CASSQRGYRARYGYTF
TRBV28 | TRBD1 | CASRTGGANYGYTF
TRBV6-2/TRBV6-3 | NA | CASSYGTGSGYTF
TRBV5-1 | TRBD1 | CASSSTGATNEKLFF
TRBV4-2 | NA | CASSDRGQSSNQPQHF
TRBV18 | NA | CASSPGNSGNTIYF
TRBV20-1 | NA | CSAPRLGTEAFF
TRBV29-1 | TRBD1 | CSVMDRGNTEAFF
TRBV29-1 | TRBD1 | CSARRQGETEAFF
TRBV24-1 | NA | CATSLTGYYEQYF
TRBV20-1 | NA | CSGLMNTEAFF
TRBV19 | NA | CASRMAGPGDSPLHF
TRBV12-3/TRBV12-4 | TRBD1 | CASSLGQGVREKLFF
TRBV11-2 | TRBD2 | CASSPSGLAGAYNEQFF
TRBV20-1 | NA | CSAAREGGGRNEKLFF
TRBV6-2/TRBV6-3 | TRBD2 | CASSRGLAGADTQYF
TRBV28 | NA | CASSSIGLPKGYEQYF
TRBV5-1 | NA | CASSPTGVLNTEAFF
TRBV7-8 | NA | CASSLAMGSYGYTF
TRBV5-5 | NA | CASSLYGVTSYGYTF
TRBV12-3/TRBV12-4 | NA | CASSLGASEAFF
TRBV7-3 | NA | CASTNDRNTEAFF
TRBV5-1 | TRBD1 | CASSLGTGEWDEQFF
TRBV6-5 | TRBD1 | CASSYISGTGGEAFF
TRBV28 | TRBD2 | CASSLPKASGYNEQFF
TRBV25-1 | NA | CASSHGGPTTEAFF